This T cell receptor (beta chain) was sequenced during a study of vaccination effects on CD4 cells after COVID-19. For the study at large: As their vaccination, participants received two doses of either BNT162b2 or mRNA-1273.

CDR3 size: 12 residues. Germline V gives CDR1 ENHRY, CDR2 SYGVKD. The method was immunoSEQ multiplex PCR; TCRdb's version includes in-frame clones alone and lacks a portion of them. This sample carries tens of thousands of clones, 60% to 80% of them seen once, and the ten largest clones take about 9.9%. Within the ViraFEST assay, antigen-specific CD4+ T cells underwent expansion with viral peptide pools prior to sequencing. Culture lasted around eleven days before CD4+ T cell isolation. Vaccine recipients had no previous SARS-CoV-2 infection; their nucleocapsid antibodies were negative. After 1.5 million to 2 million PBMC were placed in each well, they were cultured with 10 IU/ml IL-2 and approximately 10 ug/ml peptides. Overall study findings and caveats: The authors studied few convalescent patients and collected no early post-infection timepoints. Healthy vaccinees' vaccine-induced clones included only 1 of 255 that recognized common cold coronaviruses.

About this clone: Antigen specificity is unknown. One junction end does not reproduce the germline sequence, and a read error may be involved.

Sample: CD4+ T cells from PBMCs cultured with HCoV-NL63 spike peptides, taken before COVID-19 vaccination. The chain carries TRBV10-3 and TRBJ1-5; D is ambiguous. The sequence came from a human donor who received a COVID-19 vaccine. DNA for the CDR3: TGTGCCATCGGTGACAGCAATCAGCCCCAGCATTTT. Encoded protein: CAIGDSNQPQHF.